This is a list of T cell receptor beta chains from one sample in a study of CD8 T cells in ankylosing spondylitis. From the 5' RACE reads, TCRdb called clonotypes with MiXCR, one entry per CDR3 protein. The sample holds just under 550,000 distinct CDR3 sequences, about an eighth seen once. What was sequenced was blood, either unsorted or a sorted T cell fraction (not recorded which). The receptors were sampled from a male donor with ankylosing spondylitis. Each CDR3 is given with its conserved first and last residue. Each record gives: clone size, J gene, D gene, CDR3 length, V gene, CDR3 protein, CDR3 DNA. D genes are given only for firm matches. Clone size is not always given. Where it is, it says once, few, many or a class for expanded clones.

>few|TRBJ1-5|.|13|TRBV20-1
CSALGRNNQPQHF
TGCAGTGCCCTGGGCAGGAACAATCAGCCCCAGCATTTT
>.|TRBJ2-7|.|17|TRBV15
CATSRDWGQQKEDEQYF
TGTGCCACCAGCAGAGATTGGGGGCAACAGAAGGAGGACGAGCAGTACTTC
>few|TRBJ1-1|TRBD1|13|TRBV20-1
CSAGTGSNTEAFF
TGCAGTGCTGGGACAGGGTCGAACACTGAAGCTTTCTTT
>many|TRBJ2-1|TRBD2|15|TRBV7-2
CASSLVSGTYNEQFF
TGTGCCAGCAGCTTAGTGAGCGGGACCTACAATGAGCAGTTCTTC
>few|TRBJ2-7|.|14|TRBV20-1
CSASNRPETREQYF
TGCAGTGCTAGTAACCGCCCCGAGACGAGGGAGCAGTACTTC
>.|TRBJ1-1|.|15|TRBV4-1
CASSKDPDLNTEAFF
TGCGCCAGCAGCAAGGACCCTGACTTGAACACTGAAGCTTTCTTT
>.|TRBJ2-1|.|16|TRBV5-1
CASSPQGPREYNEQFF
TGCGCCAGCAGCCCCCAGGGGCCTCGAGAATACAATGAGCAGTTCTTC
>many|TRBJ2-1|.|15|TRBV11-2
CASSLGRSSYNEQFF
TGTGCCAGCAGCTTAGGCCGGAGCTCCTACAATGAGCAGTTCTTC
>many|TRBJ1-1|.|15|TRBV2
CASSDLRQRNTEAFF
TGTGCCAGCAGTGACTTACGGCAGAGGAACACTGAAGCTTTCTTT
>.|TRBJ2-1|.|16|TRBV24-1
CATSDAGTGHYNEQFF
TGTGCCACCAGTGACGCTGGGACGGGACATTACAATGAGCAGTTCTTC
>few|TRBJ2-3|.|12|TRBV2
CASSGWEDTQYF
TGTGCCAGCAGTGGCTGGGAGGATACGCAGTATTTT
>few|TRBJ1-5|.|16|TRBV10-3
CAIRRGGNRDFRPQHF
TGTGCCATCAGACGAGGGGGGAACAGGGACTTTCGTCCCCAGCATTTT
>.|TRBJ1-1|TRBD1|15|TRBV3-1
CASSQAGGYSTEAFF
TGTGCCAGCAGCCAGGCAGGGGGTTATAGCACTGAAGCTTTCTTT
>many|TRBJ2-1|.|14|TRBV12-3/TRBV12-4
CASSLTLGAGEQFF
TGTGCCAGCAGTTTGACACTAGGGGCAGGTGAGCAGTTCTTC
>.|TRBJ2-7|.|15|TRBV4-1
CASSQSGNRGGEQYF
TGCGCCAGCAGCCAAAGTGGCAACAGGGGAGGCGAGCAGTACTTC
>.|TRBJ2-7|.|16|TRBV7-9
CASSLVTQDLAYEQYF
TGTGCCAGCAGCTTAGTAACCCAGGATCTTGCCTACGAGCAGTACTTC
>many|TRBJ2-1|TRBD2|13|TRBV29-1
CSVGTSGSYEQFF
TGCAGCGTCGGGACTAGCGGGAGTTATGAGCAGTTCTTC
>.|TRBJ1-1|.|14|TRBV5-6
CASSFLETNTEAFF
TGTGCCAGCAGCTTTTTGGAGACGAACACTGAAGCTTTCTTT
>.|TRBJ1-6|.|11|TRBV12-5
CASGRNSPLHF
TGTGCTAGTGGTCGAAATTCACCCCTCCACTTT
>few|TRBJ1-2|.|13|TRBV15
CATSPDRNYGYTF
TGTGCCACCAGTCCTGACAGAAACTATGGCTACACCTTC
>.|TRBJ2-1|.|15|TRBV6-1
CASRPTLPRHNEQFF
TGTGCCAGCAGGCCGACTCTACCCCGGCACAATGAGCAGTTCTTC
>many|TRBJ1-5|TRBD1|21|TRBV27
CASSPLGVERTGSPGNQPQHF
TGTGCCAGCAGTCCGCTGGGTGTCGAACGGACAGGGAGTCCGGGCAATCAGCCCCAGCATTTT
>.|TRBJ2-3|.|15|TRBV5-1
CASSPRGPRGDTQYF
TGCGCCAGCAGCCCCCGAGGGCCGCGGGGAGATACGCAGTATTTT
>.|TRBJ2-4|TRBD2|15|TRBV7-9
CASSLTSGPSILQYF
TGTGCCAGCAGCTTGACTAGCGGACCCTCCATCCTTCAGTACTTC
>few|TRBJ1-1|.|15|TRBV20-1
CSARSTDRLNTEAFF
TGCAGTGCTAGATCTACGGACAGACTGAACACTGAAGCTTTCTTT
>.|TRBJ2-3|.|15|TRBV5-1
CASSLSSRDTDTQYF
TGCGCCAGCAGCTTGAGCTCCAGGGACACAGATACGCAGTATTTT
>.|TRBJ2-1|TRBD1|15|TRBV7-6
CASSHQRQGDLFAFF
TGTGCCAGCAGCCACCAACGGCAGGGGGATCTGTTTGCGTTCTTC
>many|TRBJ1-4|.|17|TRBV7-9
CASSSNSGTYNYEKLFF
TGTGCCAGCAGCTCTAACTCCGGGACATACAATTACGAAAAACTGTTTTTT
>many|TRBJ1-5|.|13|TRBV10-2
CATRDGYNQPQHF
TGCGCCACCCGGGACGGTTACAATCAGCCCCAGCATTTT
>few|TRBJ2-1|.|11|TRBV3-1
CASSQEGEQFF
TGTGCCAGCAGCCAAGAGGGCGAGCAGTTCTTC
>few|TRBJ2-1|TRBD1|12|TRBV20-1
CSAKQGRNEQFF
TGCAGTGCTAAACAGGGGCGCAATGAGCAGTTCTTC
>.|TRBJ2-4|.|14|TRBV28
CASSLVASLAIQYF
TGTGCCAGCAGTTTAGTAGCCTCGTTAGCTATTCAGTACTTC
>few|TRBJ2-1|.|13|TRBV6-1
CASRGIGTPREFF
TGTGCCAGCAGGGGAATCGGGACCCCAAGGGAGTTCTTC
>.|TRBJ2-5|.|16|TRBV3-1
CASSQDLGAGQETQYF
TGTGCCAGCAGCCAAGATCTAGGCGCGGGACAAGAGACCCAGTACTTC
>few|TRBJ1-2|TRBD1|14|TRBV5-1
CASSLGTGLYGYTF
TGCGCCAGCAGCCTCGGGACAGGCCTCTATGGCTACACCTTC
>.|TRBJ2-1|TRBD2|14|TRBV12-3/TRBV12-4
CASKGLAATYEQFF
TGTGCCAGCAAAGGACTAGCGGCCACGTATGAGCAGTTCTTC
>few|TRBJ2-7|TRBD1|14|TRBV12-3/TRBV12-4
CASSPDREIGEQYF
TGTGCCAGCAGCCCCGACAGGGAAATAGGCGAGCAGTACTTC
>few|TRBJ2-7|TRBD2|15|TRBV5-1
CASSSTSGRTYEQYF
TGCGCCAGCAGCTCGACTAGCGGGAGGACCTACGAGCAGTACTTC
>.|TRBJ2-7|.|13|TRBV6-6
CASSIGPNYEQYF
TGTGCCAGCAGTATCGGTCCCAACTACGAGCAGTACTTC